This T cell receptor beta chain derives from a study of OX40 agonist ivuxolimab in advanced cancers. TCRdb keeps only in-frame clones here, not all; method: immunoSEQ multiplex PCR. The table has 150,000 to 170,000 clones, under 95% seen once. CDR1 and CDR2 (germline): SEHNR, FQNEAQ (reference sequence). The CDR3 runs 14 residues. V was cut by 5 bases and J by 1 base, with 12 bases left in between. The specimen was CD4+ or CD8+ T cells sorted from blood, collected in a trial of the OX40 agonist ivuxolimab. The gene calls are TRBV7-9 and TRBJ2-7; a weak D match, TRBD1 (5 bases). The TCR sequence derives from an adult with an advanced solid tumor such as melanoma, head and neck, liver or kidney cancer. CDR3 nucleotide sequence: TGTGCCAGCAGCCGACTGGCAGGGTCCTACGAGCAGTACTTC. This encodes CASSRLAGSYEQYF. The full variable domain, its missing parts supplied by reference TRBV7-9 and TRBJ2-7, is DTGVSQNPRHKITKRGQNVTFRCDPISEHNRLYWYRQTLGQGPEFLTYFQNEAQLEKSRLLSDRFSAERPKGSFSTLEIQRTEQGDSAMYLCASSRLAGSYEQYFGPGTRLTVT.